These 27 T cell receptor beta chains were sequenced from one sample in a study of cytomegalovirus exposure and HLA in healthy donors. Repertoires were generated with immunoSEQ multiplex PCR, while TCRdb's copy carries only in-frame clones and drops some. This sample has 100,000 to 150,000 clones, with 70% to 90% found just once. Input material: PBMCs. Receptor source: a woman under 30 in good health and CMV-seronegative.

In DNA form, the CDR3 reads TGTGCCAGCAGCCACGGGACTAGCGAGGGTGGCGAGACCCAGTACTTC. Translation: CASSHGTSEGGETQYF. The chain has TRBV4-2 and TRBJ2-5, with 10 bases matching TRBD2. The CDR3 is 16 residues long. V trimming: 3 bases; J trimming: 5 bases; junction bases outside the gene matches: 9. The V gene's germline CDR1 is LGHNA and CDR2 YNFKEQ.

The chain combines TRBV28 with TRBJ1-1; D is unresolved. Germline V gives CDR1 MDHEN, CDR2 SYDVKM. The ends were cut back, 6 bases at V and 1 base at J, with 12 bases in the middle. The CDR3 spans 14 residues. The CDR3 region is CASRTGYPNTEAFF. The CDR3 coding sequence is TGTGCCAGCAGGACGGGGTACCCGAACACTGAAGCTTTCTTT.

This clone was detected once. The chain couples TRBV19 to TRBJ2-7; 12 bases are shared with TRBD2. Trimming cost V 5 bases and J 2 bases; bases outside gene matches: 4. The CDR3 length is 15 residues. The germline gives CDR1 LNHDA, CDR2 SQIVND (reference sequence). The CDR3 region is CASSAGLAGTYEQYF. DNA of the CDR3: TGTGCCAGTAGTGCAGGACTAGCGGGAACCTACGAGCAGTACTTC.

This chain connects TRBV28 to TRBJ1-5; TRBD1 matches at 8 bases. The germline gives CDR1 MDHEN, CDR2 SYDVKM. The CDR3 is 16 amino acids. V gave up 4 bases and J gave up 1 base; unmatched junction bases: 6. As DNA, the CDR3 is TGTGCCAGCAGTTCCCGACAGGGGACGAGCAATCAGCCCCAGCATTTT. Translating gives CASSSRQGTSNQPQHF.

This chain joins TRBV7-6 and TRBJ2-5; 7 bases match TRBD2. CDR1 is SGHVS and CDR2 is FNYEAQ in the germline V gene. Unmatched junction bases numbered 0, after V lost 1 base and J lost 7 bases. The CDR3 sequence is 12 residues long. The CDR3 DNA is TGTGCCAGCAGCTTAGGCGGGGGGACCCAGTACTTC. The encoded protein is CASSLGGGTQYF.

V and J are TRBV11-2 and TRBJ2-1; 10 positions match TRBD2. Per the germline V gene, CDR1 is SGHAT and CDR2 is FQNNGV. V gave up 6 bases and J gave up 4 bases; unmatched junction bases: 6. This CDR3 comprises 15 residues. CDR3 region: CASRGAGGPYNEQFF. The CDR3 nucleotides are TGTGCCAGCAGGGGAGCGGGAGGGCCTTACAATGAGCAGTTCTTC.

This clone was seen repeatedly, ten times or more. The rearrangement links TRBV19 to TRBJ2-2; a weak D match, TRBD2 (6 bases). Germline lookup yields CDR1 LNHDA and CDR2 SQIVND (reference sequence). Between the trimmed V and J ends, which lost 1 base and 3 bases, there was a span of 9 bases. The CDR3 contains 15 residues. CDR3 loop: CASSIALAYTGELFF. For the CDR3, the DNA is TGTGCCAGTAGTATAGCCCTAGCGTACACCGGGGAGCTGTTTTTT.

V and J are TRBV6-1 and TRBJ2-3, with TRBD2 matching 7 bases. The junction had 4 bases not matched to a gene; V was cut back by 4 bases and J by 0 bases. The germline CDR1 and CDR2 sequences are MNHNS and SASEGT. This CDR3 comprises 15 residues. The CDR3 nucleotides read TGTGCCAGCAGTGTTCCAGCGGGAAGCACAGATACGCAGTATTTT. Its translation is CASSVPAGSTDTQYF.

This chain links TRBV13 with TRBJ2-7, with 11 nucleotides matching TRBD1. CDR1 is PRHDT, CDR2 FYEKMQ, per germline (reference sequence). The ends lost 5 bases at V and 5 bases at J; junction bases unmatched: 8. There are 15 residues in the CDR3. The CDR3 sequence: CASSPGQGAVHEQYF. The CDR3 nucleotides are TGTGCCAGCAGCCCCGGACAGGGGGCGGTCCACGAGCAGTACTTC.

The V gene is TRBV12-5, the J gene TRBJ2-6, with D unresolved. Germline V CDR1 and CDR2: LGHNT, FRNRAP. The germline V and J ends were trimmed by 6 bases and 0 bases, with 6 bases remaining between them. This CDR3 has 14 amino acids. CDR3 region: CASGESSGANVLTF. In DNA form, the CDR3 reads TGTGCTAGTGGGGAGAGCTCTGGGGCCAACGTCCTGACTTTC.

The rearrangement joins TRBV5-1 to TRBJ2-7; 9 positions match TRBD1. J gave up 2 bases and V 4 bases, and 4 bases lay outside the gene matches. Per the germline V gene, CDR1 is SGHRS and CDR2 is YFSETQ. This CDR3 comprises 14 residues. CDR3 DNA sequence: TGCGCCAGCAGCCCGGGACAGGGTGCCTACGAGCAGTACTTC. Protein product: CASSPGQGAYEQYF.

In this sample, this clone turned up once. V is TRBV7-8 and J is TRBJ1-1; D perhaps matches TRBD1 (5 bases). Trimming removed 3 bases from V and 3 bases from J, with 20 bases in between. Germline CDR1 reads SGHVS; CDR2 reads FQNEAQ. The CDR3 has 17 amino acids. DNA of the CDR3: TGTGCCAGCAGCTTGCCCCGGTCCGGGGGGGTTTACACTGAAGCTTTCTTT. It encodes CASSLPRSGGVYTEAFF.

The chain carries TRBV6-1 and TRBJ1-1; D is uncertain. Germline V gene sequence: CDR1 MNHNS, CDR2 SASEGT. V was cut by 4 bases and J by 5 bases, with 8 bases left in between. The CDR3 is 12 residues long. CDR3 in amino acids: CASSGYGTEAFF. Here the CDR3 DNA reads TGTGCCAGCAGTGGCTACGGGACTGAAGCTTTCTTT.

The chain uses TRBV30 and TRBJ1-6; 9 bases are a match to TRBD1. Germline V gene data show CDR1 as GTSNPN and CDR2 as SVGIG (reference sequence). With V trimmed by 4 bases and J by 7 bases, 14 bases remained unmatched. The CDR3 length is 17 residues. CDR3 sequence: CAWTKTRWDRVNSPLHF. DNA of the CDR3: TGTGCCTGGACCAAGACGCGGTGGGACAGGGTGAATTCACCCCTCCACTTT.

The V and J genes are TRBV28 and TRBJ2-7, with 7 bases aligning to TRBD1. Germline assignment: CDR1 MDHEN and CDR2 SYDVKM. The CDR3 contains 15 residues. The trim removed 6 bases at V and 0 bases at J, leaving 8 bases unmatched. CDR3 sequence reads: CASSIGTVSSYEQYF. The CDR3 bases are TGTGCCAGCAGCATAGGGACAGTTAGCTCCTACGAGCAGTACTTC. The complete variable domain, with remaining parts taken from reference TRBV28 and TRBJ2-7, reads DVKVTQSSRYLVKRTGEKVFLECVQDMDHENMFWYRQDPGLGLRLIYFSYDVKMKEKGDIPEGYSVSREKKERFSLILESASTNQTSMYLCASSIGTVSSYEQYFGPGTRLTVT.

This rearrangement joins TRBV29-1 to TRBJ2-3; possibly TRBD1 for D (6 bases). This CDR3 contains 13 residues. Germline V gene lookup returns CDR1 SQVTM and CDR2 ANQGSEA. V was clipped by 3 bases and J by 10 bases, with 17 bases between them. CDR3 sequence reads: CSVELWGLGSQYF. The CDR3 bases are TGCAGCGTTGAGCTCTGGGGGCTCGGCTCGCAGTATTTT.

Comment on this clone: Additional DNA sequences in this sample encode the identical CDR3. This chain uses TRBV30 with TRBJ1-1, with 7 bases aligning to TRBD1. With 2 bases clipped from V and 1 base from J, the junction kept 1 base outside the gene matches. This CDR3 is 13 amino acids long. CDR1 and CDR2 from the germline V gene are GTSNPN and SVGIG (reference sequence). CDR3 nucleotide sequence: TGTGCCTGGAGTAGACAGGGGAACACTGAAGCTTTCTTT. Residues: CAWSRQGNTEAFF.

The V call is TRBV18, the J call TRBJ1-1, with 10 bases that match TRBD1. Germline loops: CDR1 KGHSH, CDR2 LQKENI. This CDR3 comprises 15 residues. V lost 4 bases and J lost 4; bases outside the gene matches: 6. In DNA, the CDR3 is TGTGCCAGCTCACTAGGGGACAGGGGACGCACTGAAGCTTTCTTT. It is translated as CASSLGDRGRTEAFF.

The chain has TRBV2 and TRBJ2-5, with a tentative D call TRBD1 (6 bases). The CDR3 spans 14 residues. Germline assignment: CDR1 SNHLY and CDR2 FYNNEI. The V end lost 4 bases, the J end lost 0 bases, and 9 bases lay between the germline ends. Here the CDR3 DNA reads TGTGCCAGCAGTGGACAGGCCTACCAAGAGACCCAGTACTTC. Its protein product is CASSGQAYQETQYF.

CDR3 residues: CASSGGAIYQPQHF. For the CDR3, the DNA is TGTGCCAGCAGTGGGGGGGCAATATATCAGCCCCAGCATTTT. The rearrangement links TRBV28 to TRBJ1-5; D may be TRBD1 (6 bases). The ends were cut back, 5 bases at V and 5 bases at J, with 13 bases in the middle. Germline CDR1 is MDHEN and CDR2 is SYDVKM. This CDR3 is 14 amino acids long.

V gene TRBV13 combines with J gene TRBJ1-2, with 9 nucleotides matching TRBD1. Germline V gene lookup returns CDR1 PRHDT and CDR2 FYEKMQ (reference sequence). CDR3 size: 17 residues. The ends lost 3 bases at V and 4 bases at J; junction bases unmatched: 12. CDR3 in amino acids: CASSFSTGSGQGYGYTF. Written as DNA, the CDR3 is TGTGCCAGCAGCTTCTCAACGGGTTCGGGACAGGGCTATGGCTACACCTTC.

As concerns this clone: Other DNA sequences in this sample translate to the same CDR3. The chain carries TRBV2 and TRBJ2-5, with 7 bases that match TRBD2. J gave up 2 bases and V 4 bases, and 4 bases lay outside the gene matches. The CDR3 covers 14 residues. Per the germline V gene, CDR1 is SNHLY and CDR2 is FYNNEI. In nucleotides, the CDR3 is TGTGCCAGCAGTGTATCGGGGGGACAAGAGACCCAGTACTTC. This codes for CASSVSGGQETQYF.

V usage is TRBV19 and J usage is TRBJ2-7; 7 bases map to TRBD2. From germline, CDR1 is LNHDA and CDR2 SQIVND (reference sequence). Germline trimming cut 6 bases from V and 12 bases from J; bases unmatched to any gene: 8. The CDR3 contains 11 residues. The CDR3 DNA reads as TGTGCCAGTAGCCGGGGAGGGGTAATGTACTTC. Encoded protein: CASSRGGVMYF.

V usage is TRBV7-6 and J usage is TRBJ2-7, with 9 positions matching TRBD1. The CDR3 runs to 14 residues. After removal of 0 bases from V and 6 bases from J, the junction contained 3 bases not matched to a gene. Germline CDR1 reads SGHVS; CDR2 reads FNYEAQ. The CDR3 sequence: CASSLAGQGGEQYF. In DNA, the CDR3 is TGTGCCAGCAGCTTAGCGGGACAGGGTGGCGAGCAGTACTTC.

The J gene is TRBJ1-2, the V gene TRBV27; weak D call: TRBD1 (5 bases). CDR1 and CDR2 from the germline V gene are MNHEY and SMNVEV (reference sequence). The CDR3 totals 16 residues. Between the trimmed V and J ends, which lost 0 bases and 0 bases, there was a span of 11 bases. CDR3 DNA: TGTGCCAGCAGTTTATCAGGGGTCAAAGCTAACTATGGCTACACCTTC. Its protein is CASSLSGVKANYGYTF.

The V call is TRBV7-2, the J call TRBJ1-2; a weak D match, TRBD1 (6 bases). Trimming pared 3 bases from V and 8 bases from J, leaving 13 bases between. The CDR3 has 13 residues. In germline, CDR1 is SGHTA, CDR2 FQGNSA. In DNA, the CDR3 is TGTGCCAGCAGCTTGGGCAGGGGTCGAGGCTACACCTTC. This translates into CASSLGRGRGYTF. Full variable domain (outside the CDR3, taken from reference TRBV7-2 and TRBJ1-2): GAGVSQSPSNKVTEKGKDVELRCDPISGHTALYWYRQSLGQGLEFLIYFQGNSAPDKSGLPSDRFSAERTGGSVSTLTIQRTQQEDSAVYLCASSLGRGRGYTFGSGTRLTVV.

The rearrangement joins TRBV23-1 to TRBJ2-7, with a tentative D call TRBD2 (5 bases). TRBV23-1 is an open reading frame, and its role is uncertain. The ends were cut back, 8 bases at V and 2 bases at J, with 16 bases in the middle. The length of the CDR3 is 14 residues. CDR3 sequence: CASGSGKRTYEQYF. CDR3 DNA: TGCGCCAGCGGGTCCGGGAAAAGGACCTACGAGCAGTACTTC.